This TCR beta chain was captured by sequencing in a study of blood T cells in healthy people across ages. The study, taken as a whole, reports: The lack of PBMC sorting stopped any conclusive naive versus antigen-experienced comparison. Naive CD4+ cells and diversity were both higher in long-lived donors than in aged donors.

For the second PCR, which ran for roughly 6 to 11 cycles, a sample-barcoded 5' primer and a J-beta primer mix were used. TCRdb analysed the 5' RACE reads with MiXCR anew, one entry per CDR3 protein. The data show hundreds of thousands of distinct CDR3 sequences, around 50% seen once. The V gene's germline CDR1 is SGDLS and CDR2 YYNGEE. The CDR3 is 16 amino acids. Trimming left V 3 bases short and J 3 bases short, with 17 bases between. Healthy Caucasians from Russia aged roughly 6 to 95 served as donors. Each donor supplied around 10 milliliters of peripheral blood. The table lists this clonotype with a few counts. Its antigen remains unidentified.

The specimen was blood. V and J are TRBV9 and TRBJ2-3; TRBD1 is a possible D gene (6 bases). The sequence derives from a man between 40 and 49 years old in good health. This CDR3 reads CASSAGYRDSTDTQYF. CDR3 sequence (DNA): TGTGCCAGCAGCGCGGGCTACAGGGATAGTACAGATACGCAGTATTTT.